The 10 T cell receptor beta chains below come from one sample, sequenced in a study of OX40 agonist ivuxolimab in advanced cancers. Only in-frame clones appear in the TCRdb table, and some are missing; sequencing was by immunoSEQ multiplex PCR. The table records 110,000 or so clones, 85% to 95% of them present only once. Sequences were derived from CD4+ or CD8+ T cells sorted from blood, sampled in a trial of the OX40 agonist ivuxolimab. The receptor source for this set is an adult with an advanced solid tumor such as melanoma, head and neck, liver or kidney cancer.

The chain uses TRBV6-1 and TRBJ2-1, with a possible D match to TRBD1 (6 bases). The V end lost 6 bases, the J end lost 7 bases, and 13 bases lay between the germline ends. Germline CDR1 MNHNS, CDR2 SASEGT. The CDR3 covers 13 residues. The CDR3 region is CASRVNRENEQFF. The CDR3 DNA reads TGTGCCAGCAGGGTTAACAGGGAGAATGAGCAGTTCTTC.

The chain employs TRBV6-5 and TRBJ2-7; unclear D gene. The V and J ends lost 0 bases and 5 bases respectively, with 14 bases between them. This CDR3 region has 15 residues. The V gene's germline CDR1 is MNHEY and CDR2 SVGAGI. The CDR3 is CASSYSRWQANEQYF. The CDR3 DNA sequence: TGTGCCAGCAGTTACTCGAGATGGCAGGCCAACGAGCAGTACTTC.

CDR3 protein: CASSLVSSGRVETQYF. DNA for the CDR3: TGTGCCAGCAGCTTAGTATCTAGCGGGAGGGTGGAGACCCAGTACTTC. The rearrangement links TRBV7-6 to TRBJ2-5; 12 bases fit TRBD2. The ends lost 1 base at V and 5 bases at J; junction bases unmatched: 5. The CDR3 is made up of 16 amino acids. Germline-derived CDR1 and CDR2 are SGHVS and FNYEAQ.

A few counts support this clone. The J gene is TRBJ1-6, the V gene TRBV9, with 9 positions matching TRBD1. Germline V CDR1 and CDR2: SGDLS, YYNGEE. Trimming took 2 bases from V and 6 from J; bases not matched to a gene: 3. This CDR3 comprises 15 residues. Here the CDR3 DNA reads TGTGCCAGCAGCGTGGGGGGACAGGGTAATTCACCCCTCCACTTT. Translating gives CASSVGGQGNSPLHF.

V is TRBV15 and J is TRBJ1-5; D is unclear. Trimming shortened V by 0 bases and J by 3 bases, and 9 bases separated the two germline ends. The CDR3 spans 15 residues. CDR1 and CDR2 from the germline V gene are LNHNV and YYDKDF (reference sequence). In DNA form, the CDR3 reads TGTGCCACCAGCAGAGACGTGGGAAACAATCAGCCCCAGCATTTT. This codes for CATSRDVGNNQPQHF.

This sequence joins TRBV5-3 and TRBJ2-7; TRBD1 agrees at 7 bases. TRBV5-3 is an ORF, with its function uncertain. J lost 0 bases, V lost 2 bases, and 8 bases had no gene match. The CDR3 runs 16 residues. In DNA form, the CDR3 reads TGTGCCAGAAGCTTAATTTGGGACAGTTTCTCCTACGAGCAGTACTTC. It translates to CARSLIWDSFSYEQYF.

The chain links TRBV30 to TRBJ1-1, with D possibly matching TRBD1 (5 bases). The CDR3 extends over 15 amino acids. V was trimmed by 3 bases and J by 2 bases, leaving 16 bases between them. Germline V CDR1 and CDR2: GTSNPN, SVGIG (reference sequence). Here the CDR3 DNA reads TGTGCCTGGAGATCCCTGGGGCTGGGAAACACTGAAGCTTTCTTT. Its translation: CAWRSLGLGNTEAFF.

The chain carries TRBV7-3 and TRBJ2-2, with D possibly matching TRBD1 (5 bases). CDR1 is SGHTA, CDR2 FQGTGA, per germline. This CDR3 comprises 16 residues. Trimming stripped 2 bases from V and 7 bases from J, with 17 bases between. CDR3 sequence reads: CASSLLGAGSFGELFF. In DNA, the CDR3 is TGTGCCAGCAGCTTATTAGGGGCAGGTTCGTTCGGGGAGCTGTTTTTT.

V and J are TRBV11-3 and TRBJ1-1; possible D gene TRBD1, 5 bases. Germline loops: CDR1 SGHNT, CDR2 YENEEA. V was shortened by 1 base and J by 8 bases, with 17 bases between the two germline ends. This CDR3 spans 15 amino acids. The CDR3 loop is CASSLVSGLYSEAFF. CDR3 DNA sequence: TGTGCCAGCAGCTTAGTTTCGGGGCTCTATTCGGAAGCTTTCTTT.

The rearrangement joins TRBV6-1 to TRBJ1-1; D gene uncertain. The V gene lost 6 bases and the J gene lost 5 bases, with 16 bases spanning the gap. The CDR3 loop spans 14 amino acids. CDR1 MNHNS and CDR2 SASEGT come from the germline V gene. The chain's CDR3 is CASRSQDGLTEAFF. CDR3 DNA sequence: TGTGCCAGCAGAAGTCAGGACGGGCTGACTGAAGCTTTCTTT.